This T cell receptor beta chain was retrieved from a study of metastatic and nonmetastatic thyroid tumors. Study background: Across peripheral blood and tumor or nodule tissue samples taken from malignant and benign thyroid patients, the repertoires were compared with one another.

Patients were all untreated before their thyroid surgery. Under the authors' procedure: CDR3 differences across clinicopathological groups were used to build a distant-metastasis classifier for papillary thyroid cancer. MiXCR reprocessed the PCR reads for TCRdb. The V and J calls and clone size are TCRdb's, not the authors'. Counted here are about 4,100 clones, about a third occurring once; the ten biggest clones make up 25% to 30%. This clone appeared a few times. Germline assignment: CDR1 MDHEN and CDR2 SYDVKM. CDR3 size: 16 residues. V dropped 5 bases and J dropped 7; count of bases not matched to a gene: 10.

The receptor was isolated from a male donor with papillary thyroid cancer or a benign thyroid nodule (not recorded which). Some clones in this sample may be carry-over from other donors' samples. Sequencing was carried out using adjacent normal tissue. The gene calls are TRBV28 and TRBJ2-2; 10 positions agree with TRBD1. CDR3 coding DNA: TGTGCCAGCAGTCCAAGGCCGGGACAGGGGTTCGGGGAGCTGTTTTTT. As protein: CASSPRPGQGFGELFF.